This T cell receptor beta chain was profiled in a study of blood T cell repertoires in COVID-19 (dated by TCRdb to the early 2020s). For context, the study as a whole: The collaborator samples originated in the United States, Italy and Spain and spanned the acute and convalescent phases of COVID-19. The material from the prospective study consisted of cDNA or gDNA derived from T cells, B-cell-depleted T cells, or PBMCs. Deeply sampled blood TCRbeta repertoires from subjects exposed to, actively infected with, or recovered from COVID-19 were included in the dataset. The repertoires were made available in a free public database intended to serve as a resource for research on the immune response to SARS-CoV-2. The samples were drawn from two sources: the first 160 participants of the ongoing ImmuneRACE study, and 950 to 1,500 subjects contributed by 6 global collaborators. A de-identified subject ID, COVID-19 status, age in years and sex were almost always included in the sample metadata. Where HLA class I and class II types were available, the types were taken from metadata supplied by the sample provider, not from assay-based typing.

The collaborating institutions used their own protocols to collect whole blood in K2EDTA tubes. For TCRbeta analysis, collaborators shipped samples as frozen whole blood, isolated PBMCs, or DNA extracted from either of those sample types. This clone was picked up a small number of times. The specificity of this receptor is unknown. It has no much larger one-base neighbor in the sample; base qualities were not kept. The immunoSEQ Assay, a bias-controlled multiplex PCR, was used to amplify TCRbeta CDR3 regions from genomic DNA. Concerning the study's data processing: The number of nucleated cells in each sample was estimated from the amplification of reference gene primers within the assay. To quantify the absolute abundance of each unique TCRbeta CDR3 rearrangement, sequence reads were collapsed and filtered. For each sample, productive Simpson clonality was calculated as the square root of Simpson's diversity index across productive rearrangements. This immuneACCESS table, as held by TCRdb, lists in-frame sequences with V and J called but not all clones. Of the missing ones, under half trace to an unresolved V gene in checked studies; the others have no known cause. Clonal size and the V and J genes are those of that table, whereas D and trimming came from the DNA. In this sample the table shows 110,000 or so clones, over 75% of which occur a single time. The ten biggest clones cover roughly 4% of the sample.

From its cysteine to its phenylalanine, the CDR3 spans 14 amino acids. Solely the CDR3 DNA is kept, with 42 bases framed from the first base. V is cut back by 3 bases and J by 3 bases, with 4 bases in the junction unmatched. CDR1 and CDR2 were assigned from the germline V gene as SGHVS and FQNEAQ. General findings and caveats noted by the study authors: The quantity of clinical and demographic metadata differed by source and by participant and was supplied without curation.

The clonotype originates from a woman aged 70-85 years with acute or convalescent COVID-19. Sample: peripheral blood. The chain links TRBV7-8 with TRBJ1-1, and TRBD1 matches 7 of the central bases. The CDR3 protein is CASSFRQGDTEAFF. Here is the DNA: TGTGCCAGCAGCTTCAGACAGGGTGACACTGAAGCTTTCTTT.